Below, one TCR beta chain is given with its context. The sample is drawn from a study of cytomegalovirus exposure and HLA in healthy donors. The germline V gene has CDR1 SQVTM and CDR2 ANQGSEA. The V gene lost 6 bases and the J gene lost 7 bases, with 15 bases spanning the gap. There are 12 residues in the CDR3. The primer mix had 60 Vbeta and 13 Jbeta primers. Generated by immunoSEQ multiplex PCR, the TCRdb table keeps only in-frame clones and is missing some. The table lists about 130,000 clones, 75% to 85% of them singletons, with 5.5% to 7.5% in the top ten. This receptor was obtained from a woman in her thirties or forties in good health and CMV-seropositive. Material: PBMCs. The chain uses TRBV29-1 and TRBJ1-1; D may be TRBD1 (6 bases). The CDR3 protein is CSVGGQNLEAFF. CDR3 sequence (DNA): TGCAGCGTGGGGGGGCAGAATCTTGAAGCTTTCTTT. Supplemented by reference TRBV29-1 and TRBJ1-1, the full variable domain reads SAVISQKPSRDICQRGTSLTIQCQVDSQVTMMFWYRQQPGQSLTLIATANQGSEATYESGFVIDKFPISRPNLTFSTLTVSNMSPEDSSIYLCSVGGQNLEAFFGQGTRLTVV.